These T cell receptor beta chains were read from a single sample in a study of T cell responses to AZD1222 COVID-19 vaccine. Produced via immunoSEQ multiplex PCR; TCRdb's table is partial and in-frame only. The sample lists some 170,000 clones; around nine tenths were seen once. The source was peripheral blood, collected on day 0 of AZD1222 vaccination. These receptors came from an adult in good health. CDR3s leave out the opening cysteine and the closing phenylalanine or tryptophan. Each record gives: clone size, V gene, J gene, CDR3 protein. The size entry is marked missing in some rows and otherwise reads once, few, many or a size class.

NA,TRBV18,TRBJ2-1,ASSQIGSGVSYNEQF
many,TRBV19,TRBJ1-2,ASADRGRVYGYT
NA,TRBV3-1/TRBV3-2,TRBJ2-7,ASSQEGLGYEQY
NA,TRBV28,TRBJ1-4,ASNGGGQANEKLF
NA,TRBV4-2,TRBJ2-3,ASSQEASGSGQDTQY
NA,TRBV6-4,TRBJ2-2,ASSDSGYTGELF
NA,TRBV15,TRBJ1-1,ATSRDRGNTEAF
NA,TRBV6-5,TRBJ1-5,ASATGGSSNQPQH
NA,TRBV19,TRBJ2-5,ASSIGGNQETQY
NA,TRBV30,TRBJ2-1,AWSPGGRIDEQF
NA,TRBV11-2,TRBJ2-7,ASSRGLAGGPDYEQY
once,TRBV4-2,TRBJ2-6,ASSLRGANVLT
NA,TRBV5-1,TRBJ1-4,ASSLGTGGVEKLF
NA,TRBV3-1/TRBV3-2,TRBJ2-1,ASSQGTGGREQF
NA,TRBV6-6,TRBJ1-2,ASSYAADGYT
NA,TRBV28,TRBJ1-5,ASSSSLTGTMYSNQPQH
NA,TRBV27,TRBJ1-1,ASSSLQGNTEAF
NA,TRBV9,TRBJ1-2,ASTLGTGKGYT
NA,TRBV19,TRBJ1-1,ASYTPHEAF
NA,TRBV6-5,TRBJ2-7,ASSYSGGNEQY
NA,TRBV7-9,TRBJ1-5,ASSFEGGVQH
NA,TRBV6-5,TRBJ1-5,ASRVEGNQPQH
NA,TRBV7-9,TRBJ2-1,ASSSLSGSIYNEQF
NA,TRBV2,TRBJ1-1,ASSEAKGYTEAF
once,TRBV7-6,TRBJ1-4,ASSLGPGQNGEKLF
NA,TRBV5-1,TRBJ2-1,ASSLGQGYNEQF